This T cell receptor (beta chain) was identified during a study of control samples from healthy donors and cancer patients. Produced via immunoSEQ multiplex PCR; TCRdb's table is partial and in-frame only. The table includes some 73,000 clones, around 95% detected once. Germline CDR1 MNHEY, CDR2 SVGEGT. V lost 5 bases, J lost 10 bases, and 6 bases stayed unmatched. The CDR3 has 12 amino acids. The specimen sequenced was blood. This rearrangement joins TRBV6-2 or TRBV6-3 to TRBJ1-1, with 8 bases lining up with TRBD1. The sequence was obtained from a woman aged 40-49 years in good health. This chain's CDR3 is CASSESTGGAFF. CDR3 bases: TGTGCCAGCAGTGAGAGCACAGGGGGAGCTTTCTTT.